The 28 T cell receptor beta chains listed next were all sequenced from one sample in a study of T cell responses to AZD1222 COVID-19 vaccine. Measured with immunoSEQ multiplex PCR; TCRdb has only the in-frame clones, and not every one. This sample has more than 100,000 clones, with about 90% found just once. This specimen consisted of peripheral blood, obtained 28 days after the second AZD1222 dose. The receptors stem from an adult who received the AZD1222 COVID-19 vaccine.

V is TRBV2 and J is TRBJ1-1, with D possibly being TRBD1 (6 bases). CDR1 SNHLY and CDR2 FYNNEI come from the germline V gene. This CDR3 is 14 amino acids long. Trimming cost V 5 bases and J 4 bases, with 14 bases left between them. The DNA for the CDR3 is TGTGCCAGCAGTAACCGGGACACATCCACTGAAGCTTTCTTT. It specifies CASSNRDTSTEAFF.

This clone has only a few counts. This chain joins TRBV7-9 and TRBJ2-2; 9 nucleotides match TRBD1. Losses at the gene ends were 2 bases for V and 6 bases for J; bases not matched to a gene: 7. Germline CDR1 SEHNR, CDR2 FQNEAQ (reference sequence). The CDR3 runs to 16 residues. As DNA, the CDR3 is TGTGCCAGCAGCTTAACCCGGGACAGGGTCTCCGGGGAGCTGTTTTTT. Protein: CASSLTRDRVSGELFF.

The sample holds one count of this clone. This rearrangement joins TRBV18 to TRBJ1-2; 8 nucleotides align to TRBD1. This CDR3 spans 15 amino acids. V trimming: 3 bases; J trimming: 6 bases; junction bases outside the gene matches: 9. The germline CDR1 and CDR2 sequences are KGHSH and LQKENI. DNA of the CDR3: TGTGCCAGCTCACCGGGACAGGTTCCGCTCGATGGCTACACCTTC. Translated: CASSPGQVPLDGYTF.

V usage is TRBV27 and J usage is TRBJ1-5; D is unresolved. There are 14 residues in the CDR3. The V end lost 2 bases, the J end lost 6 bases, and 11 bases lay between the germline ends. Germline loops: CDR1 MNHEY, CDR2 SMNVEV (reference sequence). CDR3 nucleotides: TGTGCCAGCAGTTTACTGCCGGGATTTCAGCCCCAGCATTTT. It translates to CASSLLPGFQPQHF.

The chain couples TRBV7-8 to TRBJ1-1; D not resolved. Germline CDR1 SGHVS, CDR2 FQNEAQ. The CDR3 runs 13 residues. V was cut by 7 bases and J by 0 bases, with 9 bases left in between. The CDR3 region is CASKDLMNTEAFF. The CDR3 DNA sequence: TGTGCCAGCAAGGATCTCATGAACACTGAAGCTTTCTTT.

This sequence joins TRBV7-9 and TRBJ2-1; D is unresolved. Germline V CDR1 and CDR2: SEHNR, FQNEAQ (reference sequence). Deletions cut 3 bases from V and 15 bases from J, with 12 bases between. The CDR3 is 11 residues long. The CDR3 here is CASSFYEQRFF. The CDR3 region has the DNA TGTGCCAGCAGCTTTTACGAGCAGAGGTTCTTC.

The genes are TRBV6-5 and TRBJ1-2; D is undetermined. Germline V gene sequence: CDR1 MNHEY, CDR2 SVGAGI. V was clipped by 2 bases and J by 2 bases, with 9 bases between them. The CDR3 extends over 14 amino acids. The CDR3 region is CASSYSPENYGYTF. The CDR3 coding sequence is TGTGCCAGCAGTTACAGTCCAGAGAACTATGGCTACACCTTC.

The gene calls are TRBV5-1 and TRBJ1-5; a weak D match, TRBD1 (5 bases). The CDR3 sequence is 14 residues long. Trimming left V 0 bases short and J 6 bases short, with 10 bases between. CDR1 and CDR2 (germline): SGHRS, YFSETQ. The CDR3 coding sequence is TGCGCCAGCAGCTTGGAAACCGGGGGTCAGCCCCAGCATTTT. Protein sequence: CASSLETGGQPQHF. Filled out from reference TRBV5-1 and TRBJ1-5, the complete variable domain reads KAGVTQTPRYLIKTRGQQVTLSCSPISGHRSVSWYQQTPGQGLQFLFEYFSETQRNKGNFPGRFSGRQFSNSRSEMNVSTLELGDSALYLCASSLETGGQPQHFGDGTRLSIL.

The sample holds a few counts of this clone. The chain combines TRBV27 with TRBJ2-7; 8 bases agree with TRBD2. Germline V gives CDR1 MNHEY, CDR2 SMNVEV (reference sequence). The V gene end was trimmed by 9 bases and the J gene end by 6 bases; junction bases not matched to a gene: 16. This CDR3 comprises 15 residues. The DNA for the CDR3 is TGTGCCAGTACAGATCGGCTCGGGGGGGCCGTCGAGCAGTACTTC. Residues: CASTDRLGGAVEQYF.

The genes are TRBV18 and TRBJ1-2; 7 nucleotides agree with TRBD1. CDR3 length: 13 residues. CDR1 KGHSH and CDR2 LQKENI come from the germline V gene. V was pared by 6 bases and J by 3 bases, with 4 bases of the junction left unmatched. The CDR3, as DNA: TGTGCCAGCTCCGGAACAGGGGACTATGGCTACACCTTC. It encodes CASSGTGDYGYTF.

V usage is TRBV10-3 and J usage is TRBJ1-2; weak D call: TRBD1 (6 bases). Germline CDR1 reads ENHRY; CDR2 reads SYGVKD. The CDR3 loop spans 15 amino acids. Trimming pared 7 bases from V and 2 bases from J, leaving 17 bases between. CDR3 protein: CAINSADRRNYGYTF. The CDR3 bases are TGTGCCATCAATTCCGCCGACAGGAGGAACTATGGCTACACCTTC.

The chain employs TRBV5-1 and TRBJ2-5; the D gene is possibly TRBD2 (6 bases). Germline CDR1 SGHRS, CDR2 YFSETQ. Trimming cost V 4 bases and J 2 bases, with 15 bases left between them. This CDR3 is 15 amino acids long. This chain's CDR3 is CASSPNTGTQETQYF. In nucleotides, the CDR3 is TGCGCCAGCAGCCCTAATACCGGGACTCAAGAGACCCAGTACTTC.

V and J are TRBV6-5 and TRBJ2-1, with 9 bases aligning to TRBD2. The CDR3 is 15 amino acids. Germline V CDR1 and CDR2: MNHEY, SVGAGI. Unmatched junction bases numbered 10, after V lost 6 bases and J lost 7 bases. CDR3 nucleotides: TGTGCCAGCAGCCTCCGCGGCGGGAGGGGTAATGAGCAGTTCTTC. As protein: CASSLRGGRGNEQFF.

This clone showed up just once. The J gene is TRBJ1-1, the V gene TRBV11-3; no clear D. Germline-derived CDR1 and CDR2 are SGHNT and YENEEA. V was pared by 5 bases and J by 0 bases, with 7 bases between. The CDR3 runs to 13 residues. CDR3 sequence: CASSRTMNTEAFF. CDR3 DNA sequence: TGTGCCAGCAGCCGTACTATGAACACTGAAGCTTTCTTT.

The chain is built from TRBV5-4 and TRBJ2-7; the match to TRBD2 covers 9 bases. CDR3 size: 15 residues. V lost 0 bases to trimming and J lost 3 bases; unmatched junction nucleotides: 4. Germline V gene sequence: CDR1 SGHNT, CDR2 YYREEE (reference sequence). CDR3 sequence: CASSLVLAGNYEQYF. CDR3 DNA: TGTGCCAGCAGCTTGGTACTAGCGGGTAACTACGAGCAGTACTTC.

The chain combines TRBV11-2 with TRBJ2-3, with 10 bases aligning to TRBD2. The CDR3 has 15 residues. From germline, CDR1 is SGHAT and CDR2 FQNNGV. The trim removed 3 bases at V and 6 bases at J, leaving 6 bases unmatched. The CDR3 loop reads CASSFNPGLADTQYF. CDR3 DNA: TGTGCCAGCAGCTTTAATCCGGGACTAGCGGATACGCAGTATTTT. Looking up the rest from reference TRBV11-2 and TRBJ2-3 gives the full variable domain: EAGVAQSPRYKIIEKRQSVAFWCNPISGHATLYWYQQILGQGPKLLIQFQNNGVVDDSQLPKDRFSAERLKGVDSTLKIQPAKLEDSAVYLCASSFNPGLADTQYFGPGTRLTVL.

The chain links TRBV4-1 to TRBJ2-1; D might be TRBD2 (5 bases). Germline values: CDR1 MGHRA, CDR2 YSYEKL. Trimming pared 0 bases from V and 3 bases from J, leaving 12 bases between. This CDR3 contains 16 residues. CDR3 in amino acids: CASSQELGGYYNEQFF. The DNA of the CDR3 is TGCGCCAGCAGCCAAGAGCTGGGCGGGTACTACAATGAGCAGTTCTTC.

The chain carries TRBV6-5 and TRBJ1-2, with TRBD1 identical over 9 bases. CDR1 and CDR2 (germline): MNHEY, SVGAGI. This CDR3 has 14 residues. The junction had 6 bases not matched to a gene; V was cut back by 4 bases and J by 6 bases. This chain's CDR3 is CASSLGQGLNGYTF. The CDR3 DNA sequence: TGTGCCAGCAGTTTGGGACAGGGACTTAATGGCTACACCTTC.

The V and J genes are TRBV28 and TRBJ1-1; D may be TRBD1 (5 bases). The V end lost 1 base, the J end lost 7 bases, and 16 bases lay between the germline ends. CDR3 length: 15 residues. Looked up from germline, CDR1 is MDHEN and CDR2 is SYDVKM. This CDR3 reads CASSLSEGMGYEAFF. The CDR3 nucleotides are TGTGCCAGCAGTTTATCGGAGGGGATGGGTTATGAAGCTTTCTTT.

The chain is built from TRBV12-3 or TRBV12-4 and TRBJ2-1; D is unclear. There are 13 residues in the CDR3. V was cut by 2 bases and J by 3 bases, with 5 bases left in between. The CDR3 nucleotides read TGTGCCAGCAGTTTATTTTACTACAATGAGCAGTTCTTC. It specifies CASSLFYYNEQFF.

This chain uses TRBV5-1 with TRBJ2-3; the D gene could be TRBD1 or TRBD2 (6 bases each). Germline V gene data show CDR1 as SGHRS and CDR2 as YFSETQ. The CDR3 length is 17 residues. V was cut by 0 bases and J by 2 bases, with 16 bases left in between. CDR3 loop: CASSLVVGGPTTDTQYF. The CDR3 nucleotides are TGCGCCAGCAGCTTGGTAGTAGGGGGGCCAACCACAGATACGCAGTATTTT. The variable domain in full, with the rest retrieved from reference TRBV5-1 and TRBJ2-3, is KAGVTQTPRYLIKTRGQQVTLSCSPISGHRSVSWYQQTPGQGLQFLFEYFSETQRNKGNFPGRFSGRQFSNSRSEMNVSTLELGDSALYLCASSLVVGGPTTDTQYFGPGTRLTVL.

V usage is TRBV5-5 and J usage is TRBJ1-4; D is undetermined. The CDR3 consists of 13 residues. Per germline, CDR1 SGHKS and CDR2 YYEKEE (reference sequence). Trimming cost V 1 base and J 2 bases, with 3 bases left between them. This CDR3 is CASSLPTNEKLFF. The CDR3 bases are TGTGCCAGCAGCTTGCCCACTAATGAAAAACTGTTTTTT. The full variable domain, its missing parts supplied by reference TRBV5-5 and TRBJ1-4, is DAGVTQSPTHLIKTRGQQVTLRCSPISGHKSVSWYQQVLGQGPQFIFQYYEKEERGRGNFPDRFSARQFPNYSSELNVNALLLGDSALYLCASSLPTNEKLFFGSGTQLSVL.

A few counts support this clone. The CDR3 region has the DNA TGTGCCAGCAGTCCGCCGGTTCAAAATTCACCCCTCCACTTT. Translating it yields CASSPPVQNSPLHF. This sequence joins TRBV6-5 and TRBJ1-6; D not certain. Germline assignment: CDR1 MNHEY and CDR2 SVGAGI. The CDR3 length is 14 residues. The V end was cut by 5 bases, the J end by 7 bases, with 12 bases between.

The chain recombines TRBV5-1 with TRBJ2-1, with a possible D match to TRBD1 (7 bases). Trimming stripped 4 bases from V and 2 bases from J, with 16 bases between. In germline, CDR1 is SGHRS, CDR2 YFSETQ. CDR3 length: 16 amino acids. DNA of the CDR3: TGCGCCAGCAGCGCCTTAGGAGGGGGCACCTACAATGAGCAGTTCTTC. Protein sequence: CASSALGGGTYNEQFF.

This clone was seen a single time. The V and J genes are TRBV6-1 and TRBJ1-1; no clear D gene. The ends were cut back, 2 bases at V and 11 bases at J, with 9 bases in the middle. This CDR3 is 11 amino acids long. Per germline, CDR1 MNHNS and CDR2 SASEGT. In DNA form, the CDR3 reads TGTGCCAGCAGTGAACCCTACGGGGCTTTCTTT. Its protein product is CASSEPYGAFF.

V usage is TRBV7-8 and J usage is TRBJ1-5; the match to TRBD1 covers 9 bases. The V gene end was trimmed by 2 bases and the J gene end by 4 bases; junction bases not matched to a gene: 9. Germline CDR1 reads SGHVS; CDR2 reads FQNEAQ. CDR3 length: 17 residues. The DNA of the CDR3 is TGTGCCAGCAGCTTAACTGGGACAGGGCGAGTTAATCAGCCCCAGCATTTT. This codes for CASSLTGTGRVNQPQHF.

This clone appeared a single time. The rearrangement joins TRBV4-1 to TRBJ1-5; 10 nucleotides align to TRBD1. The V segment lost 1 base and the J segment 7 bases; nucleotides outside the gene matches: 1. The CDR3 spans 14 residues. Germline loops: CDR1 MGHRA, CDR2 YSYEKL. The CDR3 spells CASSQGTGGQPQHF. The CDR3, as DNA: TGCGCCAGCAGCCAAGGGACAGGGGGACAGCCCCAGCATTTT.

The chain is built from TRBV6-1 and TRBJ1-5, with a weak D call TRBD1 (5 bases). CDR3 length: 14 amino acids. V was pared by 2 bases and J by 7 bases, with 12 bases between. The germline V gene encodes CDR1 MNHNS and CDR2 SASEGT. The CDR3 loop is CASSEFWGIQPQHF. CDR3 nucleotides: TGTGCCAGCAGTGAATTCTGGGGGATCCAGCCCCAGCATTTT.